The present TCR beta chain was sequenced within a study of cytomegalovirus exposure and HLA in healthy donors. The PCR had 60 Vbeta and 13 Jbeta primers. TCRdb keeps only in-frame clones here, not all; method: immunoSEQ multiplex PCR. The sample holds more than 150,000 clones, less than 90% seen once. CDR1 is MNHEY, CDR2 SMNVEV, per germline (reference sequence). V gave up 5 bases and J gave up 3 bases, with 16 bases separating them. This CDR3 contains 16 residues. This receptor was identified in a girl aged 10 to 17 in good health and CMV-seropositive. The gene calls are TRBV27 and TRBJ2-2, with D hard to call. The sequenced material came from PBMCs. CDR3 residues: CASSPTPPEYTGELFF. CDR3 sequence (DNA): TGTGCCAGCAGTCCCACCCCCCCGGAGTACACCGGGGAGCTGTTTTTT.